The clone carrying this TCR beta chain was recorded only once. Antigen specificity is unknown. Enrolled patients, whose metastatic non-small-cell lung cancer was chemo-refractory, received focal radiation plus CTLA-4 blockade with ipilimumab. V lost 9 bases, J lost 6 bases, and 19 bases lay in between. CDR1 is LNHDA, CDR2 SQIVND, per germline (reference sequence). This CDR3 is built from 14 residues. The data belong to a study of radiotherapy plus CTLA-4 blockade in lung cancer. Background on the study: Around 19% of enrolled patients responded objectively, and more than 25% had disease control. Notes on the study in general: There was expansion of tumor-derived TCR clones in blood after radiotherapy plus ipilimumab. The best predictor of response was reported to be early blood T cell clone dynamics, with interferon-beta.

Assay: immunoSEQ multiplex PCR; the TCRdb copy retains only in-frame clones and omits some. The table shows some 43,000 clones, with 82% occurring only once. V gene TRBV19 combines with J gene TRBJ2-3, with D perhaps TRBD2 (6 bases). The sequencing used peripheral blood, collected from a patient treated with radiotherapy plus ipilimumab. This TCR derives from a human donor with non-small cell lung cancer who had stable disease on radiotherapy plus ipilimumab. CDR3 in amino acids: CASTNLAEGDTQYF. The CDR3 DNA reads TGTGCCAGCACGAACTTAGCGGAGGGGGATACGCAGTATTTT.